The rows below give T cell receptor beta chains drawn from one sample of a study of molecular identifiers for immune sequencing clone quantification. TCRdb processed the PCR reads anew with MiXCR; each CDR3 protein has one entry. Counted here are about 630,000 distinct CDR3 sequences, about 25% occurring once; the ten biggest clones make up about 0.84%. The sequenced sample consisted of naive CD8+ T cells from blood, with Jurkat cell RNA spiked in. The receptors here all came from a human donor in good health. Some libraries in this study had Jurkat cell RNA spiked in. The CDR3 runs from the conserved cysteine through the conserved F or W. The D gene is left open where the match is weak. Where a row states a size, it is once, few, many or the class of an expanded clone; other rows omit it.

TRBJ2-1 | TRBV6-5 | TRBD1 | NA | TGTGCCAGCGGTAATAGCCCCCGGGACAGGGGGGATGCCTACAATGAGCAGTTCTTC | CASGNSPRDRGDAYNEQFF
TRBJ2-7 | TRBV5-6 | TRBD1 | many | TGTGCCAGCAGCTTGGAAGGGACAGCGCTCTACGAGCAGTACTTC | CASSLEGTALYEQYF
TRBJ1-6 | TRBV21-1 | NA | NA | TGTGCCAGCAGCATCCCCCCCAGGCGCACAGGGCTATCACCCCTCCACTTT | CASSIPPRRTGLSPLHF
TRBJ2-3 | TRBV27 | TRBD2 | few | TGTGCCAGCAGGTTGACTAGCGGGAGGGCCGGGTGGACAGATACGCAGTATTTT | CASRLTSGRAGWTDTQYF
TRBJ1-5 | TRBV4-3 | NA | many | TGCGCCAGCAGCCAAGATCGAGGGGAAGCCAATCAGCCCCAGCATTTT | CASSQDRGEANQPQHF
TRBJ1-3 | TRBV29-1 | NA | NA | TGCAGCGTTACCGGGGCCTCGGCTGGAAACACCATATATTTT | CSVTGASAGNTIYF
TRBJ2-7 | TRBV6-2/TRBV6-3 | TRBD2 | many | TGTGCCAGCAGCGAGCCGGGACTAGGGAGTTGGGGAGGCGAGCAGTACTTC | CASSEPGLGSWGGEQYF
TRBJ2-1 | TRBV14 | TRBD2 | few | TGTGCCAGCAGCCTCGGGACTAGCGGGAGGAGTGATGAGCAGTTCTTC | CASSLGTSGRSDEQFF
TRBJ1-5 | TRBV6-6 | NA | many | TGTGCCAGCAGTTACCATCAATATAGCAATCAGCCCCAGCATTTT | CASSYHQYSNQPQHF
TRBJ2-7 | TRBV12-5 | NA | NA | TGTGCTAGTGGTTTGGTTGAGAGGGGCGAGCAGTACTTC | CASGLVERGEQYF
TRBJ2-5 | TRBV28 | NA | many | TGTGCCAGCAGTTTAGTTGGCAGGGGCCAAGAGACCCAGTACTTC | CASSLVGRGQETQYF
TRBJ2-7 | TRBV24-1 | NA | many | TGTGCCACCAGTCCGGCGGCAGGGTCGGCCTACGAGCAGTACTTC | CATSPAAGSAYEQYF
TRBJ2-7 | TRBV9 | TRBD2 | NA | TGTGCCAGCAGCGTAACAGCGGGGGGGGCCTACGAGCAGTACTTC | CASSVTAGGAYEQYF
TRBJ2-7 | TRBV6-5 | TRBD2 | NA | TGTGCCAGCAGTCGGACTAGCGGGAGTCACGAGCAGTACTTC | CASSRTSGSHEQYF
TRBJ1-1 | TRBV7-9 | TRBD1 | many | TGTGCCAGCACAAAAGGACAGGGGGATAAAAACACTGAAGCTTTCTTT | CASTKGQGDKNTEAFF
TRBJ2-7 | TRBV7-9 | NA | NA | TGTGCCAGCAGCCACCCGGGACAAGGGAACTACGAGCAGTACTTC | CASSHPGQGNYEQYF
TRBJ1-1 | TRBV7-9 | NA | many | TGTGCCAGCAGCTTCACCCCAGCCATGAACACTGAAGCTTTCTTT | CASSFTPAMNTEAFF
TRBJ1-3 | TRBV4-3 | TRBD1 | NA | TGCGCCCGCAGCCAAAGCAGGGGGCGAGGCCACCCCATCTCTTTT | CARSQSRGRGHPISF
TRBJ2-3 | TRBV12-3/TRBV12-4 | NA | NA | TGTGCCAGCAGTTTATCTGCAGGGGCTGGCCGAACAGATACGCAGTATTTT | CASSLSAGAGRTDTQYF
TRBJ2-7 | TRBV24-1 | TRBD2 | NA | TGTGCCACCAGTGCCGGGCGGGAGGGCCACTACGAGCAGTACTTC | CATSAGREGHYEQYF
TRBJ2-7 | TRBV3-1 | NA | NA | TGTGCCAGCAGCCCCTTTCCCGTGGGTTCCTACGAGCAGTACTTC | CASSPFPVGSYEQYF
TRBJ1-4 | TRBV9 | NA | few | TGTGCCAGCAGCCCCTGGGATAATGAAAAACTGTTTTTT | CASSPWDNEKLFF
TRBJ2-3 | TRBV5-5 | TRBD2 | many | TGTGCCAGCAGCCCAGGACTAGCGGGAGGGCCTGGCTCAGATACGCAGTATTTT | CASSPGLAGGPGSDTQYF
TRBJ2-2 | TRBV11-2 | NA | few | TGTGCCCACCCGGCTATATCCTCCGCCGGGGAGCTGTTTTTT | CAHPAISSAGELFF
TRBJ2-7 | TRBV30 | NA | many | TGTGCCTGGAGTGGGACGTCAGTCTACGAGCAGTACTTC | CAWSGTSVYEQYF
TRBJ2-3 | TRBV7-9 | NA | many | TGTGCCAGCAGCAAGGTCGTCGACGATACGCAGTATTTT | CASSKVVDDTQYF
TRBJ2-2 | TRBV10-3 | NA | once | TGTGCCATCAGTGATTGCATGCTGAACACCGGGGAGCTGTTTTTT | CAISDCMLNTGELFF
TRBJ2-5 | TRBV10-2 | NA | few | TGCGCCAGCACCATGCACGGGGGGACACAAGAGACCCAGTACTTC | CASTMHGGTQETQYF
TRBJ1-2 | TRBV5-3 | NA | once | TGTGCCAGCAGCTTGGCGGACAGCTTCTCGCCCAGTTATGGCTACACCTTC | CASSLADSFSPSYGYTF
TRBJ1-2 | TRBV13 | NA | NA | TGTGCCAGCAGCAGCAGTATTAACTATGGCTACACCTTC | CASSSSINYGYTF
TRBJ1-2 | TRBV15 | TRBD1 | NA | TGTGCCACCAGCAGAGCGGACGGGACAGCCTACTATGGCTACACCTTC | CATSRADGTAYYGYTF
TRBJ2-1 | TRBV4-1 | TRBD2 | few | TGCGCCAGCAGCCAAGAACCAGGCCGGGGGGATGAGCAGTTCTTC | CASSQEPGRGDEQFF
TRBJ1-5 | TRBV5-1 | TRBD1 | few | TGCGCCAGCAGCTCCTTGGACAGGGTCATTTTTCAGCCCCAGCATTTT | CASSSLDRVIFQPQHF